The clone carrying this TCR beta chain was recorded many times. What it binds is unknown. TCRdb re-analysed the RACE reads in MiXCR, keeping a single row per CDR3 protein. The sample holds 300,000 to 450,000 distinct CDR3 sequences, nearly 5% seen once. This entry is derived from a study of human T cells and chemical hapten exposure. As for time point: patch test 1, 2 weeks after DPC sensitization. As for treatment: therapeutic diphenylcyclopropenone sensitization with weekly scalp DPC. Whole-study results and caveats: TCRs at a frequency above 1 in 1000 stayed unchanged with DPC sensitization.

The origin of this receptor is a woman between 50 and 59 years old with alopecia areata. Some clones in this sample may be carry-over from other donors' samples. The sequencing here drew on whole blood, taken in connection with sensitization to the hapten diphenylcyclopropenone (DPC).

CDR3 loop: CASSSPRQGADGYTF. CDR3 coding DNA: TGTGCCAGCAGCTCCCCCCGACAGGGGGCTGATGGCTACACCTTC. The rearrangement uses TRBV3-1 and TRBJ1-2; 10 nucleotides match TRBD1. The V gene's germline CDR1 is LGHDT and CDR2 YNNKEL (reference sequence). This CDR3 is built from 15 residues. V lost 5 bases to trimming and J lost 6 bases; unmatched junction nucleotides: 9.